This T cell receptor (beta chain) originates from a study of cytomegalovirus exposure and HLA in healthy donors (dated by TCRdb to the late 2010s). Context from the whole study: An earlier analysis of some 600 of the donors reported over 250 Gb of sequence data and 117 million unique TCR beta sequences obtained from about 170 million T cells. The study used immunosequencing to profile the T cell repertoires of 670 or so subjects and linked those repertoires to cytomegalovirus serostatus. The number of donors typed differed by locus, with roughly 620-630 for A, B, C, DRB1 and DQB1, roughly 520 for DQA1, some 570 for DPA1, and 472 for DPB1. Among the roughly 400 genotyped donors, around 81% belonged to the genetic ancestry cluster associated with self-reported Caucasian donors. Across 398 genotyped donors of the cohort, an average of about 240,000 unique TCR beta nucleotide sequences per donor were sequenced, and 15% to 20% of those sequences were non-productive. To decide whether each TCR beta V gene segment behaved as functional or pseudogenic, an earlier analysis of 587 of the donors relied on high-throughput TCR beta sequencing. An early release that covered around 590 HLA-typed donors contained 300 to 350 gigabases of sequencing data and tens of millions of unique TCR sequences. In a later genetic analysis, genome-wide SNP genotypes for about three fifths of the 666 donors were used, and that subset was treated as a discovery cohort. To predict cytomegalovirus infection status, the study brought together high-throughput TCR immunosequencing, statistical association of individual TCRs with disease status, and machine learning. All discovery cohort repertoires had been generated on a single sequencing platform. Rather than drawing on any new phenotypic data, the later analysis identified candidate immune exposures from TCR beta sequences and the way those sequences occurred across donors. A separate validation cohort of about 110 different subjects was used in addition to the 666-subject first cohort. To study patterns of TCR occurrence, a later analysis re-analyzed previously published TCR beta repertoires from under 750 donors and added high-resolution HLA genotyping. Alongside the repertoire data, information on donor age, sex, ethnicity and CMV serostatus was compiled. Roughly 5 DR-DQ haplotypes were treated as single units for association and clustering because of strong linkage in the cohort. Class I and class II HLA loci were covered by the typing at four-digit resolution. The aim of the study was to test whether cataloging public T cell receptors could identify signatures of past pathogen exposure. The research as a whole found: A later analysis found that TCR association rates varied across HLA loci, with DRB1 alleles showing the most associated TCRs and HLA-C alleles the fewest. Cytomegalovirus status was reported to be diagnosed by the classifier with high specificity and sensitivity in both the original and validation cohorts. The authors suggested that the approach could potentially be generalized to other disease states and immunological phenotypes. An association between a missense DCLRE1C variant and V-gene and J-gene trimming of TCR beta chains was found in a later genetic analysis and replicated in an independent cohort. Some IMGT-functional V segments, including TRBV6-2 and TRBV6-3, could not be distinguished by the 87-base-pair reads and were therefore excluded. In a later analysis, HLA-associated TCR beta chains were found to be more clonally expanded and to have lower generation probabilities than equally common non-associated chains. The study gave a list of some 150 TCR beta chains associated with cytomegalovirus. Most TCR sequences were seen in very few donors, while some public TCRs were found in many individuals. A later analysis associated 17,000 or so TCR beta sequences with specific HLA alleles at a false discovery rate of 0.05. In vitro tests confirmed that three of the cytomegalovirus-associated TCR beta chains recognize cytomegalovirus antigens. A later genetic analysis reported fewer N-insertions in productive TCRs among donors in an Asian-associated ancestry cluster than the approximately 700-donor mean. Because counts were too low, roughly 17 rarely observed V segments, including chromosome 9 orphons, were left out of the earlier analysis of 587 of the donors. In an earlier analysis of 587 of the donors, most TCR beta V segments appeared in productive rearrangements about 87% or about 30% of the time, broadly matching IMGT annotations. When HLA alleles, especially DR and DQ, strongly co-occurred, attributing TCR associations to individual alleles was difficult. HLA typing was unavailable for some donors at each locus, so association tests used only the typed subset. Only TCR beta chains were sequenced in this cohort, and the absence of alpha or paired-chain data limited detectable features. Immune exposure information for the cohort was limited to CMV serostatus. The presence/absence analyses assumed that sequencing depth was roughly uniform across donors, and that assumption may not be true. A later analysis reported that several top co-occurrence clusters appeared linked to parvovirus B19, influenza, CMV and Epstein-Barr virus. Correlated functional status among segregating V segments might reflect linkage disequilibrium, but an unknown experimental factor could not be ruled out. In a later analysis, most CMV-associated TCR beta chains were found to appear HLA-restricted, with HLA associations seemingly driven largely by CMV exposure. A group of highly shared sequence variants was considered likely to be a technical artifact of the sequencing pipeline. A further reported finding was that TCR beta sequences accurately predicted the HLA-A and HLA-B alleles for most subjects in the first cohort.

The cohort was made up of 650 to 700 healthy bone marrow donors. All cohort members were sampled while nominally healthy, although unrecorded immune exposures were likely present. The donor was CMV seronegative and belonged to the group of several hundred seronegative cohort members. A peripheral blood sample was collected from each donor, and TCR beta sequencing was performed on peripheral blood mononuclear cells. Genomic DNA extraction from the blood cell samples was performed with the Qiagen DNeasy Blood Extraction Kit. The junction carries 14 bases between V and J, which are trimmed by 2 bases and 3 bases respectively. The CDR3 measures 14 amino acids from cysteine to phenylalanine. CDR3 DNA only is kept here, 42 bases in frame from base 1. Per the germline V gene (reference sequence), GTSNPN is the CDR1 and SVGIG is the CDR2. For this clone: It lacks a known antigen. No much larger clone is present one base from it, and per-base qualities are unavailable.

Library preparation employed the immunoSEQ multiplex PCR assay. For the multiplex PCR, a mixture combining 60 forward primers for TCR Vbeta segments and 13 reverse primers for TCR Jbeta segments was used. The CDR3 region of rearranged TCR beta genes was amplified from genomic DNA with a multiplex PCR assay. On the Illumina HiSeq System, the amplified TCR beta libraries were sequenced as 87-base-pair reads. Concerning the study's data processing: In a later analysis, roughly 80 million unique TCR beta chains were counted across the 666 repertoires, and approximately 11 million of these chains were shared by at least two donors. To remove PCR and sequencing errors, raw reads were error-corrected and collapsed into unique sequences using a nearest-neighbor algorithm that merged closely related sequences. V, D and J gene segments were assigned by aligning CDR3 sequences to IMGT reference sequences. For a sequence to be retained, a match of at least six nucleotides was required to both a V gene segment and a J gene segment. A rearrangement counted as productive if the CDR3 had no stop codons and remained in frame with V and J, and every other rearrangement counted as non-productive. CDR3 was defined according to IMGT convention as the region running from the second conserved V-encoded cysteine to the conserved J-encoded phenylalanine. Sequences without an unambiguous match to a single V gene segment were excluded from the earlier analysis of a few hundred of the donors. In an earlier analysis of some 590 of the donors, V segments were called functional above 56.7% productive rearrangements and were called segregating when the between-donor standard deviation exceeded 5%. A statistical classification framework was developed to diagnose cytomegalovirus status using the catalog of TCR beta chain sequences. V and J gene assignment, in a later analysis, came from comparing TCR nucleotide sequences with IMGT/GENE-DB human TR gene sequences. Using the TCRdist pipeline, a later analysis assigned CDR3 sequences along with most-parsimonious VDJ recombination scenarios. In a later analysis, each TCR beta chain was defined by its CDR3 amino acid sequence together with its V-gene family, and reads lacking a unique V-gene family were excluded. As a way to deal with suspected cross-contamination and a sequencing artifact, a later analysis dropped hundreds of nucleotide sequences that were highly shared and had low generation probability. For each public chain, a later analysis derived a clonal expansion index from normalized ranks of inferred template counts within each repertoire. In a later analysis, generation probabilities were computed using a VDJ recombination model fitted to out-of-frame rearrangements, and the results were checked against IGoR. In a later analysis, TCR-TCR, TCR-HLA and TCR-CMV co-occurrence was scored with hypergeometric tests, and a repertoire-size bias correction was applied to TCR pairs. To estimate false discovery rates, a later analysis permuted the HLA or CMV assignments 20 times. In a later analysis, co-occurring TCRs were grouped with DBSCAN, and TCRdist sequence similarity was added when clustering was performed within HLA-allele-positive subsets. Repertoires with fewer than 30,000 or more than 120,000 public chains were left out of co-occurrence clustering, as were several repertoires with anomalous nucleotide sharing. TCRdb retrieved this table from immuneACCESS and kept in-frame rearrangements only. Not all clones are present; in checked studies, unresolved V genes account for under half, and no reason is known for the remainder. V and J calls and clone size are those listed in that table; D and trimming were worked out from the DNA. Across this sample there are about 160,000 clones, with around four fifths seen only once. The ten largest make up 1.3% of the sample.

The receptor's source is a man under 40 in good health and CMV-seronegative. This sequence uses TRBV30 and TRBJ2-7; the D gene is perhaps TRBD2, from 5 matching bases. The sample taken for sequencing was PBMCs. The encoded CDR3 is CAWSTTGVNYEQYF. At the DNA level, the sequence is TGTGCCTGGAGTACAACCGGGGTGAACTACGAGCAGTACTTC.